A selection of T cell receptor beta chains follows, all from one sample in a study of control samples from healthy donors and cancer patients. Clones were sequenced by immunoSEQ multiplex PCR, and TCRdb holds only the in-frame ones, with some missing. The sample holds about 120,000 clones, about 91% seen once. The sequencing input was blood. Receptors originate from a middle-aged man in good health. The CDR3 runs from the conserved cysteine through the conserved F or W. The D gene is left open where the match is weak. The size entry is marked missing in some rows and otherwise reads once, few, many or a size class.

V,size,J,D,DNA,CDR3
TRBV7-9,.,TRBJ1-1,TRBD1,TGTGCCAGCAGCGCACGACAGGGGATGAACACTGAAGCTTTCTTT,CASSARQGMNTEAFF
TRBV7-9,.,TRBJ1-1,.,TGTGCCAGCAGCTTAGGAGTAGGGGGAAACACTGAAGCTTTCTTT,CASSLGVGGNTEAFF
TRBV7-3,.,TRBJ1-1,.,TGTGCCAGCAGCTACCGTCGGGGACGGAACACTGAAGCTTTCTTT,CASSYRRGRNTEAFF
TRBV18,.,TRBJ1-1,.,TGTGCCAGCTCACTACCCGGGACGGCCCACGTTGAAGCTTTCTTT,CASSLPGTAHVEAFF
TRBV5-6,.,TRBJ1-5,.,TGTGCCAGCAGCTTGGTGGGGGTTAATCAGCCCCAGCATTTT,CASSLVGVNQPQHF
TRBV29-1,.,TRBJ2-7,TRBD1,TGCAGCGTTTGGGACAGGGGGATGTACGAGCAGTACTTC,CSVWDRGMYEQYF
TRBV7-2,.,TRBJ2-5,.,TGTGCCAGCAGCTTAGGATCCGGGGTAGTCCAAGAGACCCAGTACTTC,CASSLGSGVVQETQYF
TRBV11-2,.,TRBJ1-2,.,TGTGCCAGCAGCTTAGGGGGGGGATATGGCTACACCTTC,CASSLGGGYGYTF
TRBV18,.,TRBJ1-4,.,TGTGCCAGCTCACCACGGGGCGGGAGGAGGAATAATGAAAAACTGTTTTTT,CASSPRGGRRNNEKLFF
TRBV3-1/TRBV3-2,.,TRBJ2-1,TRBD2,TGTGCCAGCAGCCAAGATGGGACTAGCGGGGATCTCTACAATGAGCAGTTCTTC,CASSQDGTSGDLYNEQFF
TRBV6-5,.,TRBJ2-7,TRBD1,TGTGCCAGCAGACCGGCCACAGGGGTAACCTACGAGCAGTACTTC,CASRPATGVTYEQYF
TRBV2,.,TRBJ1-1,.,TGTGCCAGCAATCTTCTCGGGAAGAAGACTGAAGCTTTCTTT,CASNLLGKKTEAFF
TRBV7-9,.,TRBJ2-5,.,TGTGCCAGCAGCTTAGGATCGGCCCGGGAGACCCAGTACTTC,CASSLGSARETQYF
TRBV30,once,TRBJ1-1,TRBD1,TGTGCCTGGCACAAAAAAGACAGGGGGCGTTTGACTGAAGCTTTCTTT,CAWHKKDRGRLTEAFF
TRBV11-3,.,TRBJ2-3,.,TGTGCCAGTCGTTCGCGAGGGGGGGCCCCAGATACGCAGTATTTT,CASRSRGGAPDTQYF
TRBV24-1,.,TRBJ1-5,.,TGTGCCACCAGTGGGGGAGGAGGGGACAATCAGCCCCAGCATTTT,CATSGGGGDNQPQHF
TRBV7-3,.,TRBJ2-7,TRBD1,TGTGCCAGCAGCTTAACCGGGACAGGGGTCCCCGAGCAGTACTTC,CASSLTGTGVPEQYF
TRBV4-3,.,TRBJ2-2,TRBD1,TGCGCCAGCAGCCAAGGTCGCGACAGGGGGCTAAACACCGGGGAGCTGTTTTTT,CASSQGRDRGLNTGELFF
TRBV20-1,once,TRBJ1-4,TRBD1,TGCAGTGCTAGTCATAGGGGACAGGGGCTTAATGAAAAACTGTTTTTT,CSASHRGQGLNEKLFF
TRBV6-6,.,TRBJ1-2,.,TGTGCCAGCAGTTACCAAAACAGGGATGGTGAGGGCTACACCTTC,CASSYQNRDGEGYTF
TRBV19,.,TRBJ1-5,.,TGTGCCAGTAGTATATTGGGTTTCTATCAGCCCCAGCATTTT,CASSILGFYQPQHF
TRBV7-2,.,TRBJ1-4,.,TGTGCCAGCAGCCGCTCAGTCGTCGCAGGGGTAACTAATGAAAAACTGTTTTTT,CASSRSVVAGVTNEKLFF
TRBV12-3/TRBV12-4,.,TRBJ2-5,.,TGTGCCAGCAGTTTACTATGGGGCGAGACCCAGTACTTC,CASSLLWGETQYF
TRBV5-8,.,TRBJ2-1,.,TGTGCCAGCAGCCGGGGGCGGAGCTCCTACAATGAGCAGTTCTTC,CASSRGRSSYNEQFF
TRBV18,.,TRBJ2-1,TRBD1,TGTGCCAGCTCGACCGGGACAGGGGATTTAAATGAGCAGTTCTTC,CASSTGTGDLNEQFF
TRBV30,.,TRBJ2-1,TRBD1,TGTGCCTGGAGTGCCAGGGGGCGAGGCTCCTACAATGAGCAGTTCTTC,CAWSARGRGSYNEQFF
TRBV7-6,.,TRBJ2-2,.,TGTGCCAGCAGCTTAGCGGGGGGGAACACCGGGGAGCTGTTTTTT,CASSLAGGNTGELFF
TRBV5-6,.,TRBJ2-5,.,TGTGCCAGCAGCTTGTCGGGGATTCGGGAGACCCAGTACTTC,CASSLSGIRETQYF
TRBV2,.,TRBJ1-3,.,TGTGCCAGCAGCCTGGGCAGGGGTACTGGAAACACCATATATTTT,CASSLGRGTGNTIYF
TRBV15,.,TRBJ1-4,.,TGTGCCACCAGCAGAGTGGACCTGGCCGAAAAACTGTTTTTT,CATSRVDLAEKLFF
TRBV19,.,TRBJ2-1,.,TGTGCCAGTAGTCTAACAGGGCGGGGGAATGAGCAGTTCTTC,CASSLTGRGNEQFF
TRBV10-3,.,TRBJ1-1,.,TGTGCCATCAGTGACCAGGACATGAACACTGAAGCTTTCTTT,CAISDQDMNTEAFF
TRBV6-5,.,TRBJ2-6,.,TGTGCCAGCAGTTACTCATGGGGGACGGGGGCCAACGTCCTGACTTTC,CASSYSWGTGANVLTF
TRBV19,few,TRBJ1-5,TRBD1,TGTGCCAGTAGTAGGGGACAGCCCAATAGCAATCAGCCCCAGCATTTT,CASSRGQPNSNQPQHF
TRBV7-9,.,TRBJ1-1,.,TGTGCCAGCAGCTTAGAAGTATTAGCGAACACTGAAGCTTTCTTT,CASSLEVLANTEAFF
TRBV28,.,TRBJ1-6,.,TGTGCCAGCAGTTTGGGGGGGAGCTCCTATAATTCACCCCTCCACTTT,CASSLGGSSYNSPLHF
TRBV18,.,TRBJ1-1,.,TGTGCCAGCTCACCACGGGAAACGGCTGAAGCTTTCTTT,CASSPRETAEAFF
TRBV28,.,TRBJ1-1,.,TGTGCCAGCAGTTTATGGGGGCCTCACACTGAAGCTTTCTTT,CASSLWGPHTEAFF
TRBV5-1,.,TRBJ1-1,.,.,CASSTSGPLEAFF
TRBV7-9,.,TRBJ2-3,TRBD1,TGTGCCAGCAGCCTAGGACAGGGGAGGGGAGATACGCAGTATTTT,CASSLGQGRGDTQYF
TRBV10-3,.,TRBJ1-3,TRBD1,TGTGCCATCAGTGAGAGTAGGGACAGGGTGAACACCATATATTTT,CAISESRDRVNTIYF
TRBV14,few,TRBJ1-1,.,TGTGCCAGCAGCCAAGTAGATGTTAGGAGAACTGAAGCTTTCTTT,CASSQVDVRRTEAFF
TRBV9,.,TRBJ2-1,TRBD1,TGTGCCAGCAGCCTGGGACAGCTCTCCTACAATGAGCAGTTCTTC,CASSLGQLSYNEQFF
TRBV6-6,.,TRBJ1-2,TRBD1,TGTGCCAGCAGCTCGACAGGGGACTATGGCTACACCTTC,CASSSTGDYGYTF
TRBV5-1,.,TRBJ2-3,.,TGCGCCAGCAGCTTATCGTTGGGGGGCGACACAGATACGCAGTATTTT,CASSLSLGGDTDTQYF
TRBV7-2,.,TRBJ2-6,.,TGTGCCAGCAGCTTACGCAGGGCTCCCGGGGCCAACGTCCTGACTTTC,CASSLRRAPGANVLTF
TRBV19,.,TRBJ1-3,.,TGTGCCAGTGAACCCTGGACAGCCAACTCTGGAAACACCATATATTTT,CASEPWTANSGNTIYF
TRBV30,once,TRBJ1-1,.,TGTGCCTGGAGTGTAAGAATTGAAGCTTTCTTT,CAWSVRIEAFF
TRBV5-5,once,TRBJ2-7,TRBD2,TGTGCCAGCAGCACCGGGACTAGCGTGAGGCCCTACGAGCAGTACTTC,CASSTGTSVRPYEQYF
TRBV7-9,.,TRBJ1-5,TRBD1,TGTGCCAGCAGCCCGGGGACAGGGGGTTCTAGCAATCAGCCCCAGCATTTT,CASSPGTGGSSNQPQHF
TRBV2,.,TRBJ1-5,TRBD1,TGTGCCAGCAGCGGACAGGGAGGCAATCAGCCCCAGCATTTT,CASSGQGGNQPQHF
TRBV21-1,.,TRBJ1-2,.,TGTGCCAGCAGCACTCCGGGACAGGGGGCACATGGCTACACCTTC,CASSTPGQGAHGYTF
TRBV6-5,.,TRBJ2-2,TRBD1,TGTGCCAGCAGTACGCCGACAGGGTTGACCGGGGAGCTGTTTTTT,CASSTPTGLTGELFF
TRBV11-2,few,TRBJ2-7,.,TGTGCCAGCAGCTTATCGTCACAGTCCTACGAGCAGTACTTC,CASSLSSQSYEQYF
TRBV18,.,TRBJ2-7,.,TGTGCCAGCTCCCCGACACTATACGAGCAGTACTTC,CASSPTLYEQYF
TRBV3-1/TRBV3-2,.,TRBJ2-7,TRBD1,TGTGCCAGCAGCCACTGGACAGGGACCAACGAGCAGTACTTC,CASSHWTGTNEQYF
TRBV7-8,.,TRBJ2-7,.,TGTGCCAGCAGTCGGACTAGTAGGGGGGTCGAGCAGTACTTC,CASSRTSRGVEQYF
TRBV4-3,.,TRBJ1-2,TRBD1,TGCGCCAGCAGCCGGGATAGACAGGGAACAGACTATGGCTACACCTTC,CASSRDRQGTDYGYTF
TRBV27,.,TRBJ1-6,TRBD1,TGTGCCAGCAGTTTATCTGGGACAGCCTCCTATAATTCACCCCTCCACTTT,CASSLSGTASYNSPLHF
TRBV19,.,TRBJ1-1,.,TGTGCCAGTAGTATAGTAGGTGGGAACACTGAAGCTTTCTTT,CASSIVGGNTEAFF